The rows below give T cell receptor beta chains drawn from one sample of a study of T cell responses to AZD1222 COVID-19 vaccine. The protocol was immunoSEQ multiplex PCR, while the TCRdb copy is restricted to in-frame clones and leaves out a portion. The profile shows 60,000 to 100,000 clones, about 90% of them singletons. Specimen: peripheral blood, collected on day 0 of MenACWY control vaccination. Receptors originate from an adult in good health. CDR3s leave out the opening cysteine and the closing phenylalanine or tryptophan.

v_gene,j_gene,CDR3aa
TRBV7-2,TRBJ2-7,ASSPQASASYEQY
TRBV28,TRBJ1-1,ASRPPPGGRMNTEAF
TRBV7-6,TRBJ1-5,ASSLASTTGSNQPQH
TRBV5-1,TRBJ2-2,ASSSRGSGSSFTGELF
TRBV27,TRBJ2-3,ASSSRAGGYTDTQY
TRBV7-2,TRBJ2-3,ASSLNAGTGGSDTQY
TRBV27,TRBJ1-2,ASSRDGTNYGYT
TRBV10-3,TRBJ1-5,AISDSMGFGQPQH
TRBV5-1,TRBJ1-4,ASSFGRTASNEKLF
TRBV2,TRBJ1-1,ASSDFQGLNTEAF
TRBV24-1,TRBJ2-3,ATSDPAGTSKNRADTQY
TRBV3-1/TRBV3-2,TRBJ2-3,ASSQVLAGGPIVVTDTQY
TRBV28,TRBJ2-7,ASRPGQSYEQY
TRBV12-3/TRBV12-4,TRBJ2-5,ASSFVRETQY
TRBV6-2/TRBV6-3,TRBJ2-2,ASSYSITGTHTGELF
TRBV18,TRBJ2-1,ASSPPLAGGSYNEQF
TRBV19,TRBJ2-7,ASSIDLLEPEQY
TRBV7-2,TRBJ2-1,ASSIGGTRSYNEQF
TRBV2,TRBJ1-4,ASSEVVEKLF
TRBV2,TRBJ1-6,ASSPTSSYNSPLH
TRBV28,TRBJ1-5,ASSLYRGLNQPQH
TRBV19,TRBJ1-5,ASSIDLAAGGNQPQH
TRBV28,TRBJ2-1,ASRGGLAYNEQF
TRBV3-1/TRBV3-2,TRBJ1-2,ASSPPGQGGYST
TRBV2,TRBJ2-1,ASSRDRASNEQF
TRBV6-5,TRBJ1-1,ASGLRTSNTEAF
TRBV5-6,TRBJ1-5,ASSLTGGNQPQH
TRBV24-1,TRBJ2-1,ATSDPGTINNEQF
TRBV28,TRBJ1-5,ASSLHKGAGQPQH
TRBV2,TRBJ2-3,ASSGLASTDTQY
TRBV7-2,TRBJ2-3,ASSLAPGEIYTQY
TRBV7-9,TRBJ1-1,ASSWDTDREAF
TRBV27,TRBJ2-7,ASKSTSYEQY
TRBV7-2,TRBJ1-2,ASRPIRGTGQGRNYGYT
TRBV18,TRBJ1-3,ASSLRDRDSGNTIY
TRBV7-2,TRBJ2-5,ASSFGLEETQY
TRBV7-2,TRBJ1-6,ASSSQGPSDSPLH
TRBV7-2,TRBJ1-4,ASSRQLGENEKLF
TRBV6-2/TRBV6-3,TRBJ1-5,ASSEQGAQQPQH
TRBV5-1,TRBJ2-5,ASSVGTRETQY
TRBV12-5,TRBJ2-7,ASGLGTVLEQY
TRBV9,TRBJ1-1,ASSAPPGGLNTEAF